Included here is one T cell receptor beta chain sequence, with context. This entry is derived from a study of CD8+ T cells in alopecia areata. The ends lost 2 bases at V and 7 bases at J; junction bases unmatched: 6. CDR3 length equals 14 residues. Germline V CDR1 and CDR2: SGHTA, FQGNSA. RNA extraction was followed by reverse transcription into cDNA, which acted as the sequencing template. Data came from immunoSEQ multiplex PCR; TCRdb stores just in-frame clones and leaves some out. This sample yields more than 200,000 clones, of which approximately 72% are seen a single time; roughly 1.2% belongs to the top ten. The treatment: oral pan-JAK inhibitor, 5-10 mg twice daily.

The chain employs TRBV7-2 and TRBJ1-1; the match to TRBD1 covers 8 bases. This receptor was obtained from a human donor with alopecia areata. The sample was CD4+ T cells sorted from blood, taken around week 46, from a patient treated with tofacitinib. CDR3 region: CASSLQGARGEAFF. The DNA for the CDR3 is TGTGCCAGCAGCTTACAGGGGGCGCGGGGTGAAGCTTTCTTT.